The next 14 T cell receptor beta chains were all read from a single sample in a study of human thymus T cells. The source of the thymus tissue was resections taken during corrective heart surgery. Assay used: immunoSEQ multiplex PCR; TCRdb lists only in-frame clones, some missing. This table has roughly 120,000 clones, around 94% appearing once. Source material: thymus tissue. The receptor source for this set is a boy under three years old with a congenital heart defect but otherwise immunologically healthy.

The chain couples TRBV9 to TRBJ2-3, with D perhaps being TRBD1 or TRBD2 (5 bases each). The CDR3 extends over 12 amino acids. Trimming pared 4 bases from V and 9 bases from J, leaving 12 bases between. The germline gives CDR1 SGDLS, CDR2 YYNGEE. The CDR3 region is CASSPWGGTQYF. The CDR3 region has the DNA TGTGCCAGCAGCCCCTGGGGCGGGACGCAGTATTTT.

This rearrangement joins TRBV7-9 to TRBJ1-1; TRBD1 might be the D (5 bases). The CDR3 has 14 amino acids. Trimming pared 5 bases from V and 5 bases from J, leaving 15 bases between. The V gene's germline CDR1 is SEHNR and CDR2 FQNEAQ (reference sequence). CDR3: CASSPGTGRTEAFF. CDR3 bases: TGTGCCAGCAGCCCAGGGACCGGGAGGACTGAAGCTTTCTTT.

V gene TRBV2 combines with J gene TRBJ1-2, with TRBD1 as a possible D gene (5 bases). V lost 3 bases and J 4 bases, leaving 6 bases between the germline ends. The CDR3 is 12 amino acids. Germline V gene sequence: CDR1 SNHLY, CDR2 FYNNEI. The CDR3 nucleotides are TGTGCCAGCAGTGACAGGGTCTATGGCTACACCTTC. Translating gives CASSDRVYGYTF.

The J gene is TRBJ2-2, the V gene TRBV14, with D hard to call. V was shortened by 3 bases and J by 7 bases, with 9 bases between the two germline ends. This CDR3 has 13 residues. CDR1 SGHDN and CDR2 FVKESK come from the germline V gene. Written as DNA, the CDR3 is TGTGCCAGCAGCCAGACTGGAAACGGGGAGCTGTTTTTT. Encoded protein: CASSQTGNGELFF.

CDR3 sequence: CASSSTRESANGYTF. CDR3 DNA sequence: TGTGCCAGCAGCTCAACACGCGAGTCCGCCAATGGCTACACCTTC. V gene TRBV7-8 combines with J gene TRBJ1-2; D remains ambiguous. The CDR3 runs 15 residues. V lost 4 bases to trimming and J lost 6 bases, with 18 bases between them. Germline V gene data show CDR1 as SGHVS and CDR2 as FQNEAQ.

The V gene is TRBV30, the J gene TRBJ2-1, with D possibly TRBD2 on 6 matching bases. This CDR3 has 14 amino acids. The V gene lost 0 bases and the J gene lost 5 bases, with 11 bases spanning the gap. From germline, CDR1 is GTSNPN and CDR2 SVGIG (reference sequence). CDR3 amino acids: CAWSVLIADNEQFF. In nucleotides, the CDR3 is TGTGCCTGGAGTGTCCTAATAGCGGACAATGAGCAGTTCTTC.

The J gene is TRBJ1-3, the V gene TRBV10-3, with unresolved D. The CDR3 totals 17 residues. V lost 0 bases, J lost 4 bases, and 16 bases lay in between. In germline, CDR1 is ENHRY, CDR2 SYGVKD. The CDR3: CAISESIGSRLGNTIYF. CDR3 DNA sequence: TGTGCCATCAGTGAGTCGATCGGGTCACGGTTAGGAAACACCATATATTTT.

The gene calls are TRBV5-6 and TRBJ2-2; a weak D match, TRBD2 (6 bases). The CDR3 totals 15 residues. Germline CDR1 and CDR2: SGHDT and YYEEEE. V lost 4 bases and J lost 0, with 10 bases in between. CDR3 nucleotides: TGTGCCAGCAGCCGGGACTCGACGAACACCGGGGAGCTGTTTTTT. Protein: CASSRDSTNTGELFF.

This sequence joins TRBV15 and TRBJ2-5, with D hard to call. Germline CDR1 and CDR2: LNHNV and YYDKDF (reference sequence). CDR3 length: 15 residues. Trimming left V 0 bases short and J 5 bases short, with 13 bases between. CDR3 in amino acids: CATSRERNGGETQYF. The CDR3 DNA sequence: TGTGCCACCAGCAGAGAGAGGAACGGCGGCGAGACCCAGTACTTC. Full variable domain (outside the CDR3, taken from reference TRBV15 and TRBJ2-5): DAMVIQNPRYQVTQFGKPVTLSCSQTLNHNVMYWYQQKSSQAPKLLFHYYDKDFNNEADTPDNFQSRRPNTSFCFLDIRSPGLGDTAMYLCATSRERNGGETQYFGPGTRLLVL.

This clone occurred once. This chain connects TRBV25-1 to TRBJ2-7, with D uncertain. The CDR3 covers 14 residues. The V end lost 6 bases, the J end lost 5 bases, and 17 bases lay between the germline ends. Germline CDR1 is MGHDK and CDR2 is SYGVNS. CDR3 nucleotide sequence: TGTGCCAGCAGCCCTCGTAGTGAGGTAAACGAGCAGTACTTC. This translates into CASSPRSEVNEQYF.

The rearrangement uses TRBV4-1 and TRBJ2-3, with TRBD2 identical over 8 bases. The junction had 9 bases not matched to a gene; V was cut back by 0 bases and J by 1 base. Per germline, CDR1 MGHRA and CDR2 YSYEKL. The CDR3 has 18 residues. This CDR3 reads CASSQDLQLAEGTDTQYF. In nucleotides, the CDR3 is TGCGCCAGCAGCCAAGATCTTCAACTAGCGGAGGGCACAGATACGCAGTATTTT.

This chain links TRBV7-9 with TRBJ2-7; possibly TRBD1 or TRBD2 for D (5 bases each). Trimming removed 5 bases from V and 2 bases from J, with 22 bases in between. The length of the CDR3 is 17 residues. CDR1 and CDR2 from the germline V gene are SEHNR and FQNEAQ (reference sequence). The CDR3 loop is CASSAPPGLGSAYEQYF. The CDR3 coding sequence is TGTGCCAGCAGCGCCCCGCCGGGGCTGGGGTCGGCCTACGAGCAGTACTTC.

The CDR3 sequence: CASNDRGDSYEQYF. The DNA for the CDR3 is TGTGCCAGTAACGACAGGGGAGACTCCTACGAGCAGTACTTC. V is TRBV19 and J is TRBJ2-7; 8 bases match TRBD1. Germline V gene data show CDR1 as LNHDA and CDR2 as SQIVND (reference sequence). After removal of 7 bases from V and 0 bases from J, the junction contained 5 bases not matched to a gene. There are 14 residues in the CDR3. Full variable domain (outside the CDR3, taken from reference TRBV19 and TRBJ2-7): DGGITQSPKYLFRKEGQNVTLSCEQNLNHDAMYWYRQDPGQGLRLIYYSQIVNDFQKGDIAEGYSVSREKKESFPLTVTSAQKNPTAFYLCASNDRGDSYEQYFGPGTRLTVT.

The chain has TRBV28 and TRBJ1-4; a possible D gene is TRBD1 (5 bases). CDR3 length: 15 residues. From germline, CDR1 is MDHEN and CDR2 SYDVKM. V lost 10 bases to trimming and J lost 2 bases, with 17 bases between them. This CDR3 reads CATTGRDSTNEKLFF. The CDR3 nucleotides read TGTGCCACTACAGGCAGGGACTCCACTAATGAAAAACTGTTTTTT.